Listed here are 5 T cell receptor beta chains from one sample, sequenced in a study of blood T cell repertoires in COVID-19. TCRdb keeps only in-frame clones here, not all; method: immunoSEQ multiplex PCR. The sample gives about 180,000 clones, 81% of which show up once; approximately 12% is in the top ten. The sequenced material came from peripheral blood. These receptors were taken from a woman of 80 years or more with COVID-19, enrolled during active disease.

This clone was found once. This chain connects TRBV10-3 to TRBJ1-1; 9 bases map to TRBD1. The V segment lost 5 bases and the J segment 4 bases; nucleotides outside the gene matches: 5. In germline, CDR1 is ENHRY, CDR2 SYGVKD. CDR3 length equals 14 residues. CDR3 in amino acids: CAISQQGAATEAFF. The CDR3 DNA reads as TGTGCCATCAGTCAACAGGGGGCAGCCACTGAAGCTTTCTTT.

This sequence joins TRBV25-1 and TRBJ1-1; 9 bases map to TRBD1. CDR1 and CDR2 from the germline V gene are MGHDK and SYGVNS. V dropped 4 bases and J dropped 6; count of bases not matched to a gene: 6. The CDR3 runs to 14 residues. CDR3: CASSARGQGSEAFF. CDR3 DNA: TGTGCCAGCAGTGCACGGGGACAGGGCTCTGAAGCTTTCTTT. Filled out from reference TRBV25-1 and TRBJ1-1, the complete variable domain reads EADIYQTPRYLVIGTGKKITLECSQTMGHDKMYWYQQDPGMELHLIHYSYGVNSTEKGDLSSESTVSRIRTEHFPLTLESARPSHTSQYLCASSARGQGSEAFFGQGTRLTVV.

As DNA, the CDR3 is TGTGCCAGCGGCCGCTTGAAGTCATCATACACAGATACGCAGTATTTT. This encodes CASGRLKSSYTDTQYF. This sequence joins TRBV27 and TRBJ2-3, with no clear D. The CDR3 runs to 16 residues. CDR1 is MNHEY and CDR2 is SMNVEV in the germline V gene (reference sequence). Trimming left V 8 bases short and J 2 bases short, with 20 bases between.

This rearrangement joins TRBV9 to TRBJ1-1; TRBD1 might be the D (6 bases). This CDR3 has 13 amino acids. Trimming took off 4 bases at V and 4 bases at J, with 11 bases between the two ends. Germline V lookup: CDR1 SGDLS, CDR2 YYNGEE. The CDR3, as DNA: TGTGCCAGCAGCCTGGGAGGGGGCACTGAAGCTTTCTTT. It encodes CASSLGGGTEAFF. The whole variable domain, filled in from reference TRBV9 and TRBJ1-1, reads DSGVTQTPKHLITATGQRVTLRCSPRSGDLSVYWYQQSLDQGLQFLIQYYNGEERAKGNILERFSAQQFPDLHSELNLSSLELGDSALYFCASSLGGGTEAFFGQGTRLTVV.

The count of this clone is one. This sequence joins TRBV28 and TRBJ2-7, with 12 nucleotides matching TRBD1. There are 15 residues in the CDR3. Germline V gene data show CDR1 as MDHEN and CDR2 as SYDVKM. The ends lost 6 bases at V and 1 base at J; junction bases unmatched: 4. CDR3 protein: CASRGTGGASYEQYF. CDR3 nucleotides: TGTGCCAGCAGAGGGACAGGGGGCGCATCCTACGAGCAGTACTTC. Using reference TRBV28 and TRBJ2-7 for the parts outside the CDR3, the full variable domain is DVKVTQSSRYLVKRTGEKVFLECVQDMDHENMFWYRQDPGLGLRLIYFSYDVKMKEKGDIPEGYSVSREKKERFSLILESASTNQTSMYLCASRGTGGASYEQYFGPGTRLTVT.